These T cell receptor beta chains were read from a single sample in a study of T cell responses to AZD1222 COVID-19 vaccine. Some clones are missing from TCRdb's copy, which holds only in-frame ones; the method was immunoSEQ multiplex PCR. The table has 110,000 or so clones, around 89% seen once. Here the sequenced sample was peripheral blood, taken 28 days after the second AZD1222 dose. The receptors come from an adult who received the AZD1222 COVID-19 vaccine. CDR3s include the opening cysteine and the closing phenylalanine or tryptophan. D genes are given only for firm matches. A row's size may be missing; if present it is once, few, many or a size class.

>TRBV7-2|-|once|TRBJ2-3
CASSFSVADTQYF
TGTGCCAGCAGCTTTAGCGTCGCAGATACGCAGTATTTT
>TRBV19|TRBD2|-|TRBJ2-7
CASSPWTSGDEQYF
TGTGCCAGTAGTCCCTGGACTAGCGGGGACGAGCAGTACTTC
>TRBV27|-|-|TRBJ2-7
CASAFSGSYEQYF
TGTGCCAGCGCCTTCTCAGGGTCCTACGAGCAGTACTTC
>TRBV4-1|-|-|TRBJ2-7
CASSLSVSSYEQYF
TGCGCCAGCAGCCTATCGGTGAGCTCCTACGAGCAGTACTTC
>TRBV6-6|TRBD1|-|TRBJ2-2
CASSYPTGSGELFF
TGTGCCAGCAGTTACCCGACAGGGTCCGGGGAGCTGTTTTTT
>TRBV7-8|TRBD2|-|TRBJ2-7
CASSDTSGGAGEQYF
TGTGCCAGCAGCGATACTAGCGGGGGGGCCGGCGAGCAGTACTTC
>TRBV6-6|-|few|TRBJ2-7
CASSYYGRSYEQYF
TGTGCCAGCAGTTACTACGGCCGTTCCTACGAGCAGTACTTC
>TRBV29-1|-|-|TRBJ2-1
CSVVVRTTNEQFF
TGCAGCGTTGTGGTAAGGACTACTAATGAGCAGTTCTTC
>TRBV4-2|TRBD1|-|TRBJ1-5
CASSQWDRVGNQPQHF
TGTGCCAGCAGCCAATGGGACAGGGTAGGCAATCAGCCCCAGCATTTT
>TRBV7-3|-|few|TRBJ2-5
CASSLTPGGQETQYF
TGTGCCAGCAGCTTAACACCCGGAGGCCAAGAGACCCAGTACTTC
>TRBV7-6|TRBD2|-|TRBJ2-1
CASSHLAGAGYNEQFF
TGTGCCAGCAGCCACCTAGCGGGAGCGGGTTACAATGAGCAGTTCTTC
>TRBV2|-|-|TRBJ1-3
CASRGAGRNTIYF
TGTGCCAGCAGGGGGGCGGGCCGAAACACCATATATTTT
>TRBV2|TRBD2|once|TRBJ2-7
CASFPPGGPRYEQYF
TGTGCCAGCTTCCCCCCGGGGGGGCCAAGGTACGAGCAGTACTTC
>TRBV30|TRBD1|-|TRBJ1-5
CAWSSTGGNQPQHF
TGTGCCTGGAGTAGTACAGGGGGGAATCAGCCCCAGCATTTT
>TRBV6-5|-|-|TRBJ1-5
CASSYSHGGNQPQHF
TGTGCCAGCAGTTACTCGCACGGGGGCAATCAGCCCCAGCATTTT
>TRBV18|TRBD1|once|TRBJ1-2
CASSPDRAVAVYGYTF
TGTGCCAGCTCACCAGACAGGGCCGTTGCCGTTTATGGCTACACCTTC
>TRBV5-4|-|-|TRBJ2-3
CASSLGAAADTQYF
TGTGCCAGCAGCTTGGGGGCGGCGGCAGATACGCAGTATTTT
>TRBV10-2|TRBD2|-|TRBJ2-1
CASREREGPYNEQFF
TGCGCCAGCAGGGAGCGGGAGGGCCCCTACAATGAGCAGTTCTTC
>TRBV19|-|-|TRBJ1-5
CASSALPGGVQPQHF
TGTGCCAGTAGTGCCCTACCGGGGGGCGTTCAGCCCCAGCATTTT
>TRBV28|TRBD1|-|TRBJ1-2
CASSTTGGVILYGYTF
TGTGCCAGCAGTACGACAGGGGGGGTGATTCTCTATGGCTACACCTTC
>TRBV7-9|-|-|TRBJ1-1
CASSPETVNTEASF
TGTGCCAGCAGCCCCGAGACGGTGAACACTGAAGCTTCCTTT
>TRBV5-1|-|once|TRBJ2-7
CASSFNQGKGEQYF
TGCGCCAGCAGCTTTAACCAGGGGAAGGGGGAGCAGTACTTC
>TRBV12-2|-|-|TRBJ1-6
CASRLAGTLDSPLHF
TGTGCAAGTCGCTTAGCCGGGACTTTAGATTCACCCCTCCACTTT
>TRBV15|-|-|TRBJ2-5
CATSRSGRGENQETQYF
TGTGCCACCAGCAGATCTGGCCGCGGGGAGAACCAAGAGACCCAGTACTTC
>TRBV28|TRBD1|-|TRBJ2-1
CASRTTGGWNEQFF
TGTGCCAGCAGGACGACAGGGGGCTGGAATGAGCAGTTCTTC
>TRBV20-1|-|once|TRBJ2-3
CSALGGDTQYF
TGCAGTGCACTAGGGGGGGATACGCAGTATTTT
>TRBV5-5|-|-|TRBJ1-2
CASSARGGVPPTIYGYTF
TGTGCCAGCAGCGCTCGCGGGGGGGTTCCCCCAACTATCTATGGCTACACCTTC
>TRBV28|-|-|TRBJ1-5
CASSFSNQPQHF
TGTGCCAGCAGTTTTAGCAATCAGCCCCAGCATTTT
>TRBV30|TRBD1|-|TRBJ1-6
CAWSKGQGTHNSPLHF
TGTGCCTGGAGTAAGGGACAGGGGACCCATAATTCACCCCTCCACTTT
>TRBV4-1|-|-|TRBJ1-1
CASSQDFAGTNTEAFF
TGCGCCAGCAGCCAAGATTTTGCAGGGACCAACACTGAAGCTTTCTTT
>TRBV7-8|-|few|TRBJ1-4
CASSAHRAPNEKLFF
TGTGCCAGCAGCGCCCACAGGGCTCCTAATGAAAAACTGTTTTTT
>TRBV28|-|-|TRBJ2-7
CASRQQGYEQYF
TGTGCCAGCAGACAACAGGGCTACGAGCAGTACTTC
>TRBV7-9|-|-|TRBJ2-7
CASSSKKPYEQYF
TGTGCCAGCAGCTCCAAAAAACCATACGAGCAGTACTTC
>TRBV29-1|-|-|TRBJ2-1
CSVEYKRGGQFF
TGCAGCGTGGAATACAAAAGGGGAGGGCAGTTCTTC
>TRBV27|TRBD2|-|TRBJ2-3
CASSWGGEGTQYF
TGTGCCAGCAGCTGGGGGGGGGAGGGTACGCAGTATTTT
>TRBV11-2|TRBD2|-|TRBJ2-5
CASSSRTSGRETVETQYF
TGTGCCAGCAGCTCCCGGACTAGCGGGAGGGAAACGGTAGAGACCCAGTACTTC
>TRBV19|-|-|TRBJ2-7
CASSITGTASYEQYF
TGTGCCAGTAGTATCACCGGGACGGCTTCCTACGAGCAGTACTTC
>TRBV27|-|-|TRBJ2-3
CATRRSSTDTQYF
TGTGCCACCAGGAGGTCTAGCACAGATACGCAGTATTTT
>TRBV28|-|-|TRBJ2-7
CASSLLLAGSSYEQYF
TGTGCCAGCAGTTTATTGTTGGCAGGTAGCTCCTACGAGCAGTACTTC
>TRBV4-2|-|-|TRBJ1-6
CASSQELPSDRNSPLHF
TGTGCCAGCAGCCAAGAACTCCCCTCCGACAGGAATTCACCCCTCCACTTT
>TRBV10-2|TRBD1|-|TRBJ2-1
CASSEGVWTGAVEQFF
TGCGCCAGCAGTGAAGGTGTGTGGACAGGTGCGGTTGAGCAGTTCTTC
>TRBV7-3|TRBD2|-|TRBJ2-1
CASSPKHGAGGSYNEQFF
TGTGCCAGCAGCCCAAAACACGGTGCGGGGGGCTCCTACAATGAGCAGTTCTTC
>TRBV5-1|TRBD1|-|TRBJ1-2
CASSLTGTGYGYTF
TGCGCCAGCAGCTTAACCGGGACAGGATATGGCTACACCTTC
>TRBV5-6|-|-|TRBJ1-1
CASTVYGRTEAFF
TGTGCCAGCACCGTCTACGGGAGGACTGAAGCTTTCTTT
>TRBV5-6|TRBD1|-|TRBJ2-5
CASSPGTVQETQYF
TGTGCCAGCAGCCCAGGGACAGTCCAAGAGACCCAGTACTTC
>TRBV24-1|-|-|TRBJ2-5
CATSDSRTDAETQYF
TGTGCCACCAGTGATTCGAGGACAGATGCGGAGACCCAGTACTTC
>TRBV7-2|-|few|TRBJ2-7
CASSLFPGVYEQYF
TGTGCCAGCAGCTTGTTTCCGGGGGTCTACGAGCAGTACTTC
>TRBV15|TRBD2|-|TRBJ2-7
CATSPFGEGRIYEQYF
TGTGCCACCAGCCCCTTCGGGGAGGGTAGAATCTACGAGCAGTACTTC
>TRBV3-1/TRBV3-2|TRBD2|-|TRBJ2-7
CASSQDSGLAALGGNYEQYF
TGTGCCAGCAGCCAAGATTCGGGACTAGCGGCCTTGGGGGGAAACTACGAGCAGTACTTC
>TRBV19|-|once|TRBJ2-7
CASSILGAYEQYF
TGTGCCAGTAGTATATTGGGGGCCTACGAGCAGTACTTC
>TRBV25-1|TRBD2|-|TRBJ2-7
CASSPSGGRVYEQYF
TGTGCCAGCAGTCCAAGCGGGGGGCGGGTGTACGAGCAGTACTTC
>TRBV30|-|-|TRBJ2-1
CAWNDQASYNEQFF
TGTGCCTGGAATGACCAGGCCTCCTACAATGAGCAGTTCTTC
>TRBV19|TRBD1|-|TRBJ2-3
CASSPRGHTDTQYF
TGTGCCAGTAGTCCAAGGGGGCACACAGATACGCAGTATTTT
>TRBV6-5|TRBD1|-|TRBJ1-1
CASSYPGQGLTEAFF
TGTGCCAGCAGTTACCCGGGACAGGGGCTCACTGAAGCTTTCTTT